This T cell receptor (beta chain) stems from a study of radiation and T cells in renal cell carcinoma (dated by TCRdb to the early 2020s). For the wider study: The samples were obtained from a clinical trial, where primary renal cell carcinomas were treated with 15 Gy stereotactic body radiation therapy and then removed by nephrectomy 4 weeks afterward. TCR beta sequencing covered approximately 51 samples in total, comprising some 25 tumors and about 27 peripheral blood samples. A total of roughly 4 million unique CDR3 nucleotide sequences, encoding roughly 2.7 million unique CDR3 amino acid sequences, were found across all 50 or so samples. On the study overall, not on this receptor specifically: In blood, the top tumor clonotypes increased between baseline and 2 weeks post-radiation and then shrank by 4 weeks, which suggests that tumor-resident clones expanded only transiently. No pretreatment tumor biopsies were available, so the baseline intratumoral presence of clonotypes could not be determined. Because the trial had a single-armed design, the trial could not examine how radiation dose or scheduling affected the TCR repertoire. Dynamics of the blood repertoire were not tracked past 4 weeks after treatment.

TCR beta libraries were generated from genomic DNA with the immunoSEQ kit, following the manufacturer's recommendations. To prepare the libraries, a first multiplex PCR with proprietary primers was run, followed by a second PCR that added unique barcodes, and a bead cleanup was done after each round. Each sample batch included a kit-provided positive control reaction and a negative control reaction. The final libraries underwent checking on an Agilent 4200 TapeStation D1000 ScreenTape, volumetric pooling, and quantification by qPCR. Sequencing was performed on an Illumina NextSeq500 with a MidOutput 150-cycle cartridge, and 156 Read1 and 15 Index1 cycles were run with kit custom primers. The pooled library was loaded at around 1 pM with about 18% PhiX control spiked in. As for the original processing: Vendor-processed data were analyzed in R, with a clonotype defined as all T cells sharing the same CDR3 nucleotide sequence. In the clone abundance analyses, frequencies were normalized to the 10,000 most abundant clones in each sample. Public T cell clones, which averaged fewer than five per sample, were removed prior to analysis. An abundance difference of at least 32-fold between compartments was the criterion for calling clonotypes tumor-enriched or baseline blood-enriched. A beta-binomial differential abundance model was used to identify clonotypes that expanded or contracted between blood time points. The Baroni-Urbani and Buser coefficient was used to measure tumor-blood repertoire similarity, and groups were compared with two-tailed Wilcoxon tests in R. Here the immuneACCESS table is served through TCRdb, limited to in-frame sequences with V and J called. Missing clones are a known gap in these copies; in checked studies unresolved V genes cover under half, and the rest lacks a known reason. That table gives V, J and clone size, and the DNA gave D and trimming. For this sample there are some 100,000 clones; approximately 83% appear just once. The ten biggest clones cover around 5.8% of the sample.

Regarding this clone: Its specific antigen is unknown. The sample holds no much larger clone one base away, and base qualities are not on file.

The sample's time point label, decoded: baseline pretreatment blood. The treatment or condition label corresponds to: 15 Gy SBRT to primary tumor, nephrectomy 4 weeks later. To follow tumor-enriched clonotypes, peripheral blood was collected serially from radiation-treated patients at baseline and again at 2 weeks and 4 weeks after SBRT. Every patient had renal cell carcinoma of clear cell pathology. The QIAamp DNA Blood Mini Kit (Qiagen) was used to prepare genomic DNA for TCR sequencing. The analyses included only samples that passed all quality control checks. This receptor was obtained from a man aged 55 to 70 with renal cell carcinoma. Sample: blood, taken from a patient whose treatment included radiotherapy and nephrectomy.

CDR3 loop: CASSRLAGGRTGELFF. The DNA sequence is as follows: TGTGCCAGCAGCCGACTAGCGGGAGGCCGCACCGGGGAGCTGTTTTTT. The rearranged segments are TRBV28 and TRBJ2-2, with 13 central nucleotides matching TRBD2. Sequences MDHEN (CDR1) and SYDVKM (CDR2) are obtained from the germline V gene. Taken from cysteine to phenylalanine, the CDR3 has 16 residues. The read is trimmed to its CDR3 DNA, 48 bases read in frame from base 1. At the junction V is shortened by 6 bases and J by 4 bases; bases outside the gene matches: 5.